The rows below give T cell receptor beta chains drawn from one sample of a study of T cell responses to AZD1222 COVID-19 vaccine. Libraries were prepared by immunoSEQ multiplex PCR; TCRdb keeps only in-frame clonotypes and omits some of them. The sample includes roughly 100,000 clones, approximately 86% of them seen just once. The sequences come from peripheral blood, collected on day 0 of AZD1222 vaccination. The receptors stem from an adult in good health. Each CDR3 is given with its conserved first and last residue. A D gene is named only where the DNA matches it firmly. Clone size is given for some rows only: seen once, a few or many times, or a class if the clone is expanded.

V gene,D gene,clone size,J gene,CDR3 DNA,CDR3 protein
TRBV2,NA,few,TRBJ2-7,TGTGCCAGCACCGGGGACGTCTACGAGCAGTACTTC,CASTGDVYEQYF
TRBV5-1,NA,NA,TRBJ1-1,TGCGCCAGCAGCTTGATAGGGGACACTGAAGCTTTCTTT,CASSLIGDTEAFF
TRBV19,NA,NA,TRBJ1-6,TGTGCCAGTAGACAGAATAATTCACCCCTCCACTTT,CASRQNNSPLHF
TRBV2,TRBD2,NA,TRBJ2-3,TGTGCCAGCAGTGGACCCCATGCTAGCGGGGGGCCCCCAGATACGCAGTATTTT,CASSGPHASGGPPDTQYF
TRBV28,NA,NA,TRBJ1-4,TGTGCCAGCAGTTTCCCGCCGGGGGAGACGGATACTAATGAAAAACTGTTTTTT,CASSFPPGETDTNEKLFF
TRBV12-3/TRBV12-4,NA,NA,TRBJ2-7,TGTGCCAGCAGTTTACAGGGCGAGCAGTACTTC,CASSLQGEQYF
TRBV4-1,TRBD2,NA,TRBJ2-7,TGCGCCAGCAGCCAACTACCCTCCGGGGGGGGGACGACCTACGAGCAGTACTTC,CASSQLPSGGGTTYEQYF
TRBV9,NA,NA,TRBJ2-1,TGTGCCAGCAGCGCAAGTGCGAGCTCCTACAATGAGCAGTTCTTC,CASSASASSYNEQFF
TRBV6-5,NA,NA,TRBJ1-1,TGTGCCAGCAGCCTCGGGGGGCTTGAAGCTTTCTTT,CASSLGGLEAFF
TRBV6-1,NA,NA,TRBJ2-4,TGTGCCAGCAGTGAATTACCCGGGAGTGGAAACATTCAGTACTTC,CASSELPGSGNIQYF
TRBV19,NA,NA,TRBJ2-7,TGTGCCAGTAGTCCTACAGGCGACGCCTACGAGCAGTACTTC,CASSPTGDAYEQYF
TRBV5-1,NA,once,TRBJ1-1,TGCGCCAGCAGCTTGCCAGAAGTGAACACTGAAGCTTTCTTT,CASSLPEVNTEAFF
TRBV9,NA,NA,TRBJ1-2,TGTGCCAGCAGCGGAGATTGGGGAGTGAAGGGCTACACCTTC,CASSGDWGVKGYTF
TRBV2,TRBD2,NA,TRBJ2-1,TGTGCCAGCAGTGAAGCGCTTCTAGCGGGAGTATTCGGTGAGCAGTTCTTC,CASSEALLAGVFGEQFF
TRBV6-2/TRBV6-3,NA,NA,TRBJ1-3,TGTGCCAGCAGTTACGGTGTGGTGGACTCTGGAAACACCATATATTTT,CASSYGVVDSGNTIYF
TRBV5-1,TRBD2,NA,TRBJ2-1,TGCGCCAGCAGCTTCCGGGACTACTCGCTTAATGAGCAGTTCTTC,CASSFRDYSLNEQFF
TRBV5-1,NA,NA,TRBJ2-6,TGCGCCAGCTCCAACCCGGGGGGGGCCAACGTCCTGACTTTC,CASSNPGGANVLTF
TRBV11-2,NA,NA,TRBJ2-7,TGTGCCAGCAGCTTAGAGCGGGACGGGCAGTACTTC,CASSLERDGQYF
TRBV7-9,TRBD2,NA,TRBJ2-2,TGTGCCAGCAGCTCCGGACTAGAATCCGGGGAGCTGTTTTTT,CASSSGLESGELFF
TRBV5-1,TRBD1,NA,TRBJ2-3,TGCGCCAGCAGCTTGGGGACAGGGGCAGATACGCAGTATTTT,CASSLGTGADTQYF
TRBV30,TRBD2,NA,TRBJ2-5,TGTGCCTGGAATGGGGGAGGGCTAGAGACCCAGTACTTC,CAWNGGGLETQYF
TRBV7-2,TRBD1,NA,TRBJ1-4,TGTGCCAGCAGCTTCTTAACAGGGGGGGCAACTAATGAAAAACTGTTTTTT,CASSFLTGGATNEKLFF
TRBV14,NA,NA,TRBJ2-1,TGTGCCAGCAGCCAAGCTCCGAGGGTAAGGGTGGACAATGAGCAGTTCTTC,CASSQAPRVRVDNEQFF
TRBV28,NA,NA,TRBJ1-2,TGTGCCAGCAGGAGACCAGGGGACGGCTATGGCTACACCTTC,CASRRPGDGYGYTF
TRBV5-1,NA,NA,TRBJ2-3,TGCGCCAGCAGCTTGGGACCCACAGATACGCAGTATTTT,CASSLGPTDTQYF
TRBV6-5,NA,NA,TRBJ2-3,TGTGCCAGCAGTTACAGGGCAGGGGCAGATACGCAGTATTTT,CASSYRAGADTQYF
TRBV28,NA,NA,TRBJ2-7,TGTGCCAGCAGTTTATCCGGTGCCTACGAGCAGTACTTC,CASSLSGAYEQYF
TRBV19,NA,NA,TRBJ1-5,TGTGCCAGTACGTCAGGGAAATATAGCAATCAGCCCCAGCATTTT,CASTSGKYSNQPQHF
TRBV6-5,NA,NA,TRBJ1-1,TGTGCCAGCACGGGGAACAGGGCGGTGAACACTGAAGCTTTCTTT,CASTGNRAVNTEAFF
TRBV7-9,NA,NA,TRBJ2-2,TGTGCCAGCAGCCCCAGGGCTACGATGACCGGGGAGCTGTTTTTT,CASSPRATMTGELFF
TRBV28,NA,NA,TRBJ1-6,TGTGCCAGCAGTGTGGGGGGGGATTATAATTCACCCCTCCACTTT,CASSVGGDYNSPLHF
TRBV12-3/TRBV12-4,NA,NA,TRBJ2-1,TGTGCCAGCAGACTAAGGGATGAGCAGTTCTTC,CASRLRDEQFF
TRBV27,NA,NA,TRBJ2-7,TGTGCCAGCAGTTACATCGCAGATCCCTACGAGCAGTACTTC,CASSYIADPYEQYF
TRBV28,NA,NA,TRBJ1-5,TGTGCCAGCAGTTTATCCGGGGTCCAGCCCCAGCATTTT,CASSLSGVQPQHF
TRBV2,NA,NA,TRBJ1-5,TGTGCCAGCAGTGAAGGACAGACTTACAATCAGCCCCAGCATTTT,CASSEGQTYNQPQHF
TRBV4-3,NA,NA,TRBJ1-2,TGCGCCAGCAGCCAAGAGAGCCAGAACTATGGCTACACCTTC,CASSQESQNYGYTF
TRBV27,NA,NA,TRBJ2-7,TGTGCCAGCAGTTTAAGGGAGTCTGGCGAGCAGTACTTC,CASSLRESGEQYF
TRBV6-2/TRBV6-3,TRBD2,NA,TRBJ2-3,TGTGCCAGCAACCCCTCGCTAGCGGGGGCCTACACAGATACGCAGTATTTT,CASNPSLAGAYTDTQYF
TRBV4-1,NA,NA,TRBJ1-4,TGCGCCAGCAGCCCACAGACATGGGAGAGTGAAAAACTGTTTTTT,CASSPQTWESEKLFF
TRBV5-5,NA,NA,TRBJ1-5,TGTGCCAGCAGCTTGGGGACGAATAGCAATCAGCCCCAGCATTTT,CASSLGTNSNQPQHF
TRBV7-8,NA,NA,TRBJ1-2,TGTGCCAGCAGCTCCCCAGGAAGGGCAGGGAGGGTAGGAGGCTACACCTTC,CASSSPGRAGRVGGYTF
TRBV2,NA,once,TRBJ1-2,TGTGCCAGCAGTGCAGGGGCGAACTATGGCTACACCTTC,CASSAGANYGYTF
TRBV7-9,NA,once,TRBJ2-2,TGTGCCAGCAGCTTGGGTCAGTCGAACACCGGGGAGCTGTTTTTT,CASSLGQSNTGELFF
TRBV15,TRBD2,NA,TRBJ2-1,TGTGCCACCAGCAGCGCGGGGGGGCTCTACAATGAGCAGTTCTTC,CATSSAGGLYNEQFF
TRBV6-2/TRBV6-3,NA,NA,TRBJ1-5,TGTGCCAGCAGTTACTCTATCCTCGGCGGCAATCAGCCCCAGCATTTT,CASSYSILGGNQPQHF
TRBV5-1,NA,once,TRBJ2-1,TGCGCCAGCAGCTTCCCGACAGACTCCTACAATGAGCAGTTCTTC,CASSFPTDSYNEQFF
TRBV18,NA,NA,TRBJ1-3,TGTGCCAGCTCACCAGCGAATCTCGCCTCTGGAAACACCATATATTTT,CASSPANLASGNTIYF
TRBV6-2/TRBV6-3,NA,NA,TRBJ2-1,TGTGCCAGCAGCAACCGGGGAGGTGAGCAGTTCTTC,CASSNRGGEQFF
TRBV5-6,TRBD1,NA,TRBJ2-1,TGTGCCAGCAGCTCACCCGGACAGGGGAGGAATGAGCAGTTCTTC,CASSSPGQGRNEQFF